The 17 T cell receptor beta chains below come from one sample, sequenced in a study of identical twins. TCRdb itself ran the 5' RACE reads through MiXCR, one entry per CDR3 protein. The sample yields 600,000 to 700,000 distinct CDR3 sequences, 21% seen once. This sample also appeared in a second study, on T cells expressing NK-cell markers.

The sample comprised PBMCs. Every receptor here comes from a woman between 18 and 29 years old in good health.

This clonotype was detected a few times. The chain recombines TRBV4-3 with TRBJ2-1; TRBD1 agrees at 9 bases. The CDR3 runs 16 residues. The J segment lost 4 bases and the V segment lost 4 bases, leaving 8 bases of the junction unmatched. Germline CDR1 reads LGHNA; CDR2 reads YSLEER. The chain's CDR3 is CASSLIVGQGYNEQFF. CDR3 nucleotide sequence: TGCGCCAGCAGCCTCATTGTGGGACAGGGTTACAATGAGCAGTTCTTC.

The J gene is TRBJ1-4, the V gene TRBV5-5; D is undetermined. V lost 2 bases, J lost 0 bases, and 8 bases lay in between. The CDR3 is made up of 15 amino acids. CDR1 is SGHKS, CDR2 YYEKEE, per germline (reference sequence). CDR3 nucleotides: TGTGCCAGCAGCTTTGCAGAGGCAACTAATGAAAAACTGTTTTTT. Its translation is CASSFAEATNEKLFF.

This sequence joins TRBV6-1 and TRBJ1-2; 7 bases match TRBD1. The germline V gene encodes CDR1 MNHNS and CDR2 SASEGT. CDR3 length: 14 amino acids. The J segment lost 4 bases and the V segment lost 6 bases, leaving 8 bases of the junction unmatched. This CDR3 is CASRIDRDAYGYTF. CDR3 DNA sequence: TGTGCCAGCAGAATTGACAGGGACGCCTATGGCTACACCTTC.

The CDR3 nucleotides read TGCAGTGCTAGAGTCCCCTGGGGGGAGACCCAGTACTTC. Protein: CSARVPWGETQYF. The chain links TRBV20-1 to TRBJ2-5, with D perhaps given as TRBD1 or TRBD2 (5 bases each). The CDR3 has 13 residues. V dropped 1 base and J dropped 5 bases, with 11 bases sitting between them. Germline V gene lookup returns CDR1 DFQATT and CDR2 SNEGSKA (reference sequence).

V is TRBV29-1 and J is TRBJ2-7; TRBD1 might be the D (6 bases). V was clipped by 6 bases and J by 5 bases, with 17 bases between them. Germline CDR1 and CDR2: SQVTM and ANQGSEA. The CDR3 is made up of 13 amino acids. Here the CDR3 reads CSVWGQGVHEQYF. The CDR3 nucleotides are TGCAGCGTCTGGGGGCAGGGAGTCCACGAGCAGTACTTC.

CDR3 in DNA: TGTGCCAGCAGTGAACAGGGACAGGGATGGGGTCAGGGAGAGACCCAGTACTTC. Its protein product is CASSEQGQGWGQGETQYF. The V and J genes are TRBV2 and TRBJ2-5, with 9 nucleotides matching TRBD1. J was trimmed by 4 bases and V by 2 bases; bases with no gene match: 14. The CDR3 sequence is 18 residues long. The germline V gene encodes CDR1 SNHLY and CDR2 FYNNEI.

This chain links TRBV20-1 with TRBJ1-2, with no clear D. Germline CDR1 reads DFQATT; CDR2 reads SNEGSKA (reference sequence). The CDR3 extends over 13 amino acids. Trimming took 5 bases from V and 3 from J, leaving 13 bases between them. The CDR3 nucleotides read TGCAGTGCTTCGGGGTCGCTTCACTATGGCTACACCTTC. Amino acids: CSASGSLHYGYTF.

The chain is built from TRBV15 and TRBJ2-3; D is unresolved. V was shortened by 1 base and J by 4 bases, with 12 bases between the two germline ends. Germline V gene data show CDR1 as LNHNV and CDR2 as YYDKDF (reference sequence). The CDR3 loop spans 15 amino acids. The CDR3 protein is CATSRGARGADTQYF. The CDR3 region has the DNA TGTGCCACCAGCAGAGGGGCTAGAGGCGCAGATACGCAGTATTTT.

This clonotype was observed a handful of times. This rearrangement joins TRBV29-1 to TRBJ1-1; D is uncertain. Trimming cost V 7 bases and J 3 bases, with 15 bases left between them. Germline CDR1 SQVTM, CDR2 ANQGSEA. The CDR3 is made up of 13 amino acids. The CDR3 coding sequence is TGCAGCGCCCGACCGTACGGGGACACTGAAGCTTTCTTT. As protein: CSARPYGDTEAFF.

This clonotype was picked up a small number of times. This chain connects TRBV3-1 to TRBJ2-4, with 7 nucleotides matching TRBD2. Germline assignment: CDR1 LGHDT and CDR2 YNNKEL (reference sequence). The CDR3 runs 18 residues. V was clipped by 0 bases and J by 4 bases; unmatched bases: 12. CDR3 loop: CASSQDVGLARGKNIQYF. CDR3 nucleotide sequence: TGTGCCAGCAGCCAAGATGTGGGGCTAGCGCGGGGGAAAAACATTCAGTACTTC.

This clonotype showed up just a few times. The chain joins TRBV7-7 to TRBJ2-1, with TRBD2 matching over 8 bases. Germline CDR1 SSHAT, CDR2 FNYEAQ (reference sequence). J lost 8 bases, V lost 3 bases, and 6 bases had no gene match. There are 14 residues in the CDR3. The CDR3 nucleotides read TGTGCCAGCAGCTTTTCGGGGGGGAACGATGAGCAGTTCTTC. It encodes CASSFSGGNDEQFF.

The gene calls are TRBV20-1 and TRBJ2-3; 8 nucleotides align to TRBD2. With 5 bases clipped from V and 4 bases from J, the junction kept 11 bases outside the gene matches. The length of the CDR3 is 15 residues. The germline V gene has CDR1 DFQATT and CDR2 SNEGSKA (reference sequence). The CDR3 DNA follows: TGCAGTGCTCGCACTAGCGGAGTTAGCTCAGATACGCAGTATTTT. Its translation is CSARTSGVSSDTQYF.

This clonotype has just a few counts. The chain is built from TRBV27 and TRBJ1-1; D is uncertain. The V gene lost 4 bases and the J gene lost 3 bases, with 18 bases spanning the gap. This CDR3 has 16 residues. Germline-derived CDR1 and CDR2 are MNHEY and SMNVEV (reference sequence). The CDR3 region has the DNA TGTGCCAGCAGTTCCCTTGACATTCTAGAGGACACTGAAGCTTTCTTT. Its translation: CASSSLDILEDTEAFF.

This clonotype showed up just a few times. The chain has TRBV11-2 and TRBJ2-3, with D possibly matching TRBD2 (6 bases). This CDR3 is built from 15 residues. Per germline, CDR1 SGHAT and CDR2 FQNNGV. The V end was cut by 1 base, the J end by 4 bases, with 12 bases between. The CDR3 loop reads CASSLARAGPDTQYF. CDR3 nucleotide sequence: TGTGCCAGCAGCTTAGCAAGGGCGGGACCAGATACGCAGTATTTT.

CDR3 in amino acids: CASSHRTSGRGTDTQYF. Here the CDR3 DNA reads TGTGCCAGCAGTCATAGGACTAGCGGACGTGGGACAGATACGCAGTATTTT. J is TRBJ2-3 and V is TRBV5-6; TRBD2 matches at 10 bases. This CDR3 has 17 amino acids. From germline, CDR1 is SGHDT and CDR2 YYEEEE. After removal of 5 bases from V and 3 bases from J, the junction contained 12 bases not matched to a gene.

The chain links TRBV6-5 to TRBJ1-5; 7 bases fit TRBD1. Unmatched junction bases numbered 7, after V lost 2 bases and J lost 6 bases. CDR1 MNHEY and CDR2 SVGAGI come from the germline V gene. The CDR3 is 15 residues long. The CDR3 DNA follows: TGTGCCAGCAGTTACACCTCAGGGGGGGGTCAGCCCCAGCATTTT. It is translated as CASSYTSGGGQPQHF.

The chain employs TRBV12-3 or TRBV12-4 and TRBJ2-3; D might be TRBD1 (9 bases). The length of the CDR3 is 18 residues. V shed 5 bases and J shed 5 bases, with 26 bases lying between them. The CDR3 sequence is CASSAYRGRGLAEDTQYF. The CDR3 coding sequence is TGTGCCAGCAGTGCCTACAGGGGGCGCGGACTAGCTGAAGATACGCAGTATTTT.